This T cell receptor (beta chain) was identified during a study of OX40 agonist ivuxolimab in advanced cancers. For the study at large: Hepatocellular carcinoma, melanoma, renal cell or head and neck cancer occurred in dose-escalation patients.

This CDR3 spans 16 amino acids. V lost 1 base and J 1 base, leaving 12 bases between the germline ends. The germline gives CDR1 LNHNV, CDR2 YYDKDF (reference sequence). Patients who had autoimmune disease history or got systemic immunosuppression were left out. Profiling relied on immunoSEQ multiplex PCR, and the TCRdb table lists in-frame clones only, not all of them. The sample comprises 20,000 to 25,000 clones, over 65% of which are singletons, and approximately 1.5% rests with the top ten. This sequence joins TRBV15 and TRBJ2-3; TRBD2 is a possible D gene (6 bases). The specimen comprised CD4+ or CD8+ T cells sorted from blood, sampled in a trial of the OX40 agonist ivuxolimab. The source of this sequence is an adult with an advanced solid tumor such as melanoma, head and neck, liver or kidney cancer. CDR3 residues: CATSRGIGTRTDTQYF. In DNA, the CDR3 is TGTGCCACCAGCAGAGGCATAGGGACTCGCACAGATACGCAGTATTTT.